Listed below are T cell receptor beta chains from one sample, sequenced in a study of cytomegalovirus exposure and HLA in healthy donors. The table came from immunoSEQ multiplex PCR; TCRdb's copy has only in-frame clones and leaves some out. Seen here are roughly 150,000 clones, over 80% observed once, and the top ten hold 0.95% to 1.5%. Material: PBMCs. These receptors originate from a boy aged 2 to 10 in good health and CMV-seronegative. CDR3s include the opening cysteine and the closing phenylalanine or tryptophan. A D gene is named only where the DNA matches it firmly. Clone size is stated in some rows and not others, as once, few, many or a class when expanded.

J: TRBJ1-4
V: TRBV11-2
D: TRBD1
size: -
DNA: TGTGCCAGCAGAGACAGGGACGGAAAACTGTTTTTT
CDR3: CASRDRDGKLFF

J: TRBJ1-2
V: TRBV6-1
D: -
size: -
DNA: TGTGCCAGCAGTGAAGCAGGCGGGCGAGGTGGCTACACCTTC
CDR3: CASSEAGGRGGYTF

J: TRBJ2-7
V: TRBV2
D: TRBD2
size: few
DNA: TGTGCCAGCAGTGAAGTAGCGGGACACTACGAGCAGTACTTC
CDR3: CASSEVAGHYEQYF

J: TRBJ2-1
V: TRBV19
D: TRBD2
size: -
DNA: TGTGCCAGTAGTACCCTAGCGGGGGATGAGCAGTTCTTC
CDR3: CASSTLAGDEQFF

J: TRBJ2-1
V: TRBV7-8
D: -
size: -
DNA: TGTGCCAGCAGCTCCTCTGCCTACAATGAGCAGTTCTTC
CDR3: CASSSSAYNEQFF

J: TRBJ2-1
V: TRBV19
D: TRBD2
size: -
DNA: TGTGCCAGTAGTAGACTAGCGGGGGGATTCTACAATGAGCAGTTCTTC
CDR3: CASSRLAGGFYNEQFF

J: TRBJ2-5
V: TRBV7-7
D: -
size: few
DNA: TGTGCCAGCAGTCGGTATGGTCGGGAGACCCAGTACTTC
CDR3: CASSRYGRETQYF

J: TRBJ1-2
V: TRBV2
D: TRBD1
size: few
DNA: TGTGCCACCCGGGACAGGGTTAACTATGGCTACACCTTC
CDR3: CATRDRVNYGYTF

J: TRBJ1-5
V: TRBV6-4
D: -
size: once
DNA: TGTGCCAGCAGTGGATCGACTCTAAGAGGTTATAGCAATCAGCCCCAGCATTTT
CDR3: CASSGSTLRGYSNQPQHF

J: TRBJ2-3
V: TRBV18
D: -
size: -
DNA: TGTGCCAGCTCACCACGTCTGGCAGCCCCTAGAAATACGCAGTATTTT
CDR3: CASSPRLAAPRNTQYF

J: TRBJ1-2
V: TRBV30
D: -
size: -
DNA: TGTGCCTGGAGTGTCCCGGTGTGGTCCACACCGGGGGGCTACACCTTC
CDR3: CAWSVPVWSTPGGYTF

J: TRBJ1-6
V: TRBV30
D: TRBD1
size: few
DNA: TGTGCCTGGAGTGATGGGACAGGGGGCCTTTATAATTCACCCCTCCACTTT
CDR3: CAWSDGTGGLYNSPLHF

J: TRBJ1-2
V: TRBV28
D: TRBD1
size: -
DNA: TGTGCCAGCAGGGGCGAGGGGACAGGGTCTTATGGCTACACCTTC
CDR3: CASRGEGTGSYGYTF

J: TRBJ2-3
V: TRBV6-1
D: TRBD1
size: -
DNA: TGTGCCAGCAGGGACAGGGCCCCGAGGGATACGCAGTATTTT
CDR3: CASRDRAPRDTQYF

J: TRBJ2-4
V: TRBV4-3
D: TRBD2
size: -
DNA: TGCGCCAGCAGCCAGGGTAGCGGGAATGGCAAAAACATTCAGTACTTC
CDR3: CASSQGSGNGKNIQYF

J: TRBJ2-5
V: TRBV5-1
D: TRBD2
size: -
DNA: TGCGCCAGCAGCCCGCACCTACTAGCGGGGGAATCGACCGCGCAAGAGACCCAGTACTTC
CDR3: CASSPHLLAGESTAQETQYF

J: TRBJ1-2
V: TRBV5-1
D: TRBD1
size: -
DNA: TGCGCCAGCAGCTTGGTAGTCCCAGGGGGCGCCCCTCGGGATGGCTACACCTTC
CDR3: CASSLVVPGGAPRDGYTF

J: TRBJ1-2
V: TRBV23-1
D: -
size: -
DNA: TGCGCCAGCAGTCAACCCCGACAGAAACTCCATCTATTTAGCTACACCTTC
CDR3: CASSQPRQKLHLFSYTF

J: TRBJ2-2
V: TRBV2
D: -
size: few
DNA: TGTGCCAGCAGTTCGGGGAGTGAGAACACCGGGGAGCTGTTTTTT
CDR3: CASSSGSENTGELFF

J: TRBJ2-1
V: TRBV4-1
D: TRBD2
size: -
DNA: TGCGCCAGCAGCCAAGAAGAAAGTAGCGGGGGGGGGCAGTTCTTC
CDR3: CASSQEESSGGGQFF

J: TRBJ2-6
V: TRBV6-6
D: -
size: -
DNA: TGTGCCAGCAGTTACCGAAGGGGCTCTGGGGCCAACGTCCTGACTTTC
CDR3: CASSYRRGSGANVLTF

J: TRBJ1-5
V: TRBV5-6
D: TRBD1
size: once
DNA: TGTGCCAGCAGTACCAGGGGGCGTAATCAGCCCCAGCATTTT
CDR3: CASSTRGRNQPQHF

J: TRBJ2-1
V: TRBV11-2
D: TRBD2
size: -
DNA: TGTGCCAGCAGGGGACTAGCGGGGAGCCTTAAGGATGAGCAGTTCTTC
CDR3: CASRGLAGSLKDEQFF

J: TRBJ2-1
V: TRBV30
D: -
size: -
DNA: TGTGCCTGGAGTGTAGGGGGGGATGAGCAGTTCTTC
CDR3: CAWSVGGDEQFF

J: TRBJ1-1
V: TRBV18
D: -
size: -
DNA: TGTGCCAGCTCACCCGTGACAGGATATAACACTGAAGCTTTCTTT
CDR3: CASSPVTGYNTEAFF

J: TRBJ1-5
V: TRBV9
D: -
size: -
DNA: TGTGCCAGCAGCCCTTCGGCGGGGTATGATCAGCCCCAGCATTTT
CDR3: CASSPSAGYDQPQHF

J: TRBJ2-1
V: TRBV10-2
D: TRBD1
size: -
DNA: TGCGCCAGCAGTGAGTTGGACAGGGGCCTCAATGAGCAGTTCTTC
CDR3: CASSELDRGLNEQFF

J: TRBJ2-1
V: TRBV2
D: -
size: -
DNA: TGTGCCAGCAGCGACTCCGGGTTTGAGCAGTTCTTC
CDR3: CASSDSGFEQFF

J: TRBJ2-6
V: TRBV6-1
D: -
size: -
DNA: TGTGCCAGCAGTGAAGCGCTTCGGAGCTCTGGGGCCAACGTCCTGACTTTC
CDR3: CASSEALRSSGANVLTF

J: TRBJ1-3
V: TRBV4-1
D: -
size: -
DNA: TGCGCCAGCAGCCAAGTTCCAGGGCGCTCTGGAAACACCATATATTTT
CDR3: CASSQVPGRSGNTIYF

J: TRBJ2-1
V: TRBV29-1
D: TRBD1
size: once
DNA: TGCAGCGTTGGTGGGCAGGGGGTTAATAATGAGCAGTTCTTC
CDR3: CSVGGQGVNNEQFF

J: TRBJ2-3
V: TRBV14
D: -
size: once
DNA: TGTGCCAGCAGCCAAGATTGGCCAGATACGCAGTATTTT
CDR3: CASSQDWPDTQYF

J: TRBJ2-2
V: TRBV12-5
D: TRBD1
size: -
DNA: TGTGCTAGTGGTTCCGGGACAGGGAACACCGGGGAGCTGTTTTTT
CDR3: CASGSGTGNTGELFF

J: TRBJ2-5
V: TRBV5-1
D: TRBD2
size: -
DNA: TGCGCCAGCAGCTTGGGGACTAGCGGGGAGACGGGAGAGACCCAGTACTTC
CDR3: CASSLGTSGETGETQYF

J: TRBJ2-5
V: TRBV30
D: -
size: -
DNA: TGTGCCTGGAGTGTCCAGGCGGGGTCGGAGACCCAGTACTTC
CDR3: CAWSVQAGSETQYF

J: TRBJ1-5
V: TRBV19
D: -
size: -
DNA: TGTGCCAGTAGTATGGTTCAGGGGAGTCAGCCCCAGCATTTT
CDR3: CASSMVQGSQPQHF

J: TRBJ1-4
V: TRBV4-1
D: -
size: -
DNA: TGCGCCAGCAGCGGGCAGCCTATTAATGAAAAACTGTTTTTT
CDR3: CASSGQPINEKLFF

J: TRBJ2-5
V: TRBV18
D: -
size: -
DNA: TGTGCCAGCTCACCACTGGGAAGTAGCGGAGTCCAAGAGACCCAGTACTTC
CDR3: CASSPLGSSGVQETQYF

J: TRBJ1-2
V: TRBV25-1
D: -
size: -
DNA: TGTGCCAGCCTCCCGCCAGGGCACATCAATGGCTACACCTTC
CDR3: CASLPPGHINGYTF

J: TRBJ2-3
V: TRBV6-1
D: TRBD2
size: -
DNA: TGTGCCAGCAGTGAAGACGGCGGGAGGGCCTTTAGAACAGATACGCAGTATTTT
CDR3: CASSEDGGRAFRTDTQYF

J: TRBJ1-6
V: TRBV10-3
D: -
size: few
DNA: TGTGCCATCAGTCTCACCCCTTCGGATTCACCCCTCCACTTT
CDR3: CAISLTPSDSPLHF

J: TRBJ2-1
V: TRBV19
D: TRBD2
size: -
DNA: TGTGCCAGCCGAACTAGCGGGAGCTCCTACAATGAGCAGTTCTTC
CDR3: CASRTSGSSYNEQFF

J: TRBJ1-5
V: TRBV12-5
D: TRBD1
size: -
DNA: TGTGCCAGTGGTCACGAGGGGGCAGCGAACGGCAATCAGCCCCAGCATTTT
CDR3: CASGHEGAANGNQPQHF

J: TRBJ1-2
V: TRBV2
D: TRBD1
size: -
DNA: TGTGCCAGCAGTGAAGGGGACAGCCGGAGTGATGGCTACACCTTC
CDR3: CASSEGDSRSDGYTF